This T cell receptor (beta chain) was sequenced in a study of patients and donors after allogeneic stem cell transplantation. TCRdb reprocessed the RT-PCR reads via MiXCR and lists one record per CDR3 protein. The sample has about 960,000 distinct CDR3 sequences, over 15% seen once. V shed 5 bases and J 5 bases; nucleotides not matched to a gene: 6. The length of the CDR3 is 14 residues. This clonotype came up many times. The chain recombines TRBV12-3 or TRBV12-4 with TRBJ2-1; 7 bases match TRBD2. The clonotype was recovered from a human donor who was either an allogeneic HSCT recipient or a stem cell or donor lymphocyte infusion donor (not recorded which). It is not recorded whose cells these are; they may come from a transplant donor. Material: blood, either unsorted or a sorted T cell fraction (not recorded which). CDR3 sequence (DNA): TGTGCCAGCAGTCGCCTAGCGGAGGACAATGAGCAGTTCTTC. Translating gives CASSRLAEDNEQFF.